Sequencing of this TCR beta chain was carried out in a study of cytotoxic CD8 clonotypes in ibrutinib-treated CLL. Whole-study context: Complete response was seen in 2 patients and partial in approximately 24; about twelve progressed and roughly 14 stayed remitted after a median about 68 months.

Some clones are missing from TCRdb's copy, which holds only in-frame ones; the method was immunoSEQ multiplex PCR. The sample has approximately 350,000 clones; over 60% are singletons. Germline V gene lookup returns CDR1 SGHDT and CDR2 YYEEEE. The CDR3 extends over 13 amino acids. Trimming stripped 0 bases from V and 9 bases from J, with 12 bases between. Overall study results and limits: Sustained-remission patients were sampled at different times than progressing patients were. Baseline clonality exceeded age-matched healthy donors and tracked circulating CD8+ T-cell counts. Public clonotypes, rarely seen, contracted or held steady on treatment.

Notes on this clone: Its antigen is not identified.

The gene calls are TRBV5-6 and TRBJ1-1; D possibly corresponds to TRBD1 (6 bases). The sample here was PBMCs, taken after 36 months of ibrutinib treatment. The origin of this receptor is a human donor with chronic lymphocytic leukemia. DNA for the CDR3: TGTGCCAGCAGCTTGGACGAACAGGGAAAAGCTTTCTTT. It is translated as CASSLDEQGKAFF.